This entry features one T cell receptor (beta chain) sequence. Sequencing used immunoSEQ v3. Generated by immunoSEQ multiplex PCR, the TCRdb table keeps only in-frame clones and is missing some. The table lists under 70,000 clones, 73% of them singletons, with roughly 2% in the top ten. This sample stems from a study of TIL therapy for anti-PD-1-resistant metastatic lung cancer. Time point meaning: pre-treatment sample, taken before nivolumab and TIL therapy. Adults with stage 4 NSCLC were enrolled in a phase I trial. Germline assignment: CDR1 MDHEN and CDR2 SYDVKM. This CDR3 spans 16 amino acids. Trimming removed 5 bases at V and 4 bases at J, with 17 bases between.

This sequence originates from a person between 25 and 80 years old with non-small cell lung cancer. This sequence joins TRBV28 and TRBJ1-4; D is possibly TRBD1 (5 bases). This material consisted of blood, taken at baseline. The CDR3: CASSHGTADINEKLFF. The CDR3 DNA is TGTGCCAGCAGTCATGGGACGGCAGATATTAATGAAAAACTGTTTTTT.